This TCR beta chain was captured in a study of blood T cells in healthy people across ages. Findings and limits, study-wide: Estimated diversity across one million T cells was deemed an underestimate.

CDR1 and CDR2 (germline): SGHRS, YFSETQ. Trimming cost V 5 bases and J 8 bases, with 22 bases left between them. The length of the CDR3 is 15 residues. Points on this clonotype: As yet, its antigen is unknown.

The second PCR ran about 6 to 11 cycles with a sample-barcoded 5' primer and J-beta primers. TCRdb re-called the 5' RACE reads through MiXCR, storing one row per CDR3 protein. The sample has some 1.5 million distinct CDR3 sequences; approximately 28% are singletons. Sequenced input: blood. The TCR was taken from a woman aged 25 to 39 in good health. This chain joins TRBV5-1 and TRBJ1-2; perhaps TRBD1 as D (5 bases). Here the CDR3 reads CASRSRGRGPTGYTF. CDR3 nucleotide sequence: TGCGCCAGCAGAAGCCGAGGGAGGGGACCGACGGGCTACACCTTC.